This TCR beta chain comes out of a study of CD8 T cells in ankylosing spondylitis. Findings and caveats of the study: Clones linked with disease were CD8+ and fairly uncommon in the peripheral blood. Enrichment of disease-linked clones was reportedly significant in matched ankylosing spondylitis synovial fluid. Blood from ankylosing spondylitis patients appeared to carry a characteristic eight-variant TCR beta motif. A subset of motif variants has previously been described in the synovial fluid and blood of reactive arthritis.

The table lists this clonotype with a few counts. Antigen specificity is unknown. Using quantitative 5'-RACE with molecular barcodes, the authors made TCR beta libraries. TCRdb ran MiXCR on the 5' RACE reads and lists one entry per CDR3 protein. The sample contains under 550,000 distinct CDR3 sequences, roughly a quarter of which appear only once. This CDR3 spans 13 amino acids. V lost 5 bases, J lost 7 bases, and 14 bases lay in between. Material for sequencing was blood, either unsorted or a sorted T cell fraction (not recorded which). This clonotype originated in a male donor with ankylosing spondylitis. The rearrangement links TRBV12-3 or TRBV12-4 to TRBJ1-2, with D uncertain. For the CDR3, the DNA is TGTGCCAGCAGTCGGGCCCCAGAAGGTGGCTACACCTTC. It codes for CASSRAPEGGYTF.